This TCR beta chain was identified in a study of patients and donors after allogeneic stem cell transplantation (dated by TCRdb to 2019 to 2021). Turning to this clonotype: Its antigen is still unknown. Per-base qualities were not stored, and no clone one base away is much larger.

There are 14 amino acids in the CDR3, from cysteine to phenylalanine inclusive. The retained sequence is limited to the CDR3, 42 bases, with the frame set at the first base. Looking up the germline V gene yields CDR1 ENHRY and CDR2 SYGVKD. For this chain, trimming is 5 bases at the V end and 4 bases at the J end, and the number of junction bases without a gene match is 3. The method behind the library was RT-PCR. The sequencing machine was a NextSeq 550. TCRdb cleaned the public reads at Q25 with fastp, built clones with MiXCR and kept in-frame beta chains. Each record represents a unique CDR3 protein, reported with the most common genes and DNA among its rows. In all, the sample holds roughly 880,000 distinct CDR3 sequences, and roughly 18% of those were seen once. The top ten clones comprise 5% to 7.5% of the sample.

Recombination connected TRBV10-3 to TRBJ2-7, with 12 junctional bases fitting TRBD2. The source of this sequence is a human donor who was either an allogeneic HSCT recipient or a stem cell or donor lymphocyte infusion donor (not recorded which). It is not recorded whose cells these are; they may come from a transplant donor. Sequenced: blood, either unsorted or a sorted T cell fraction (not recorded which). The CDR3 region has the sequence CAISPSGGVYEQYF. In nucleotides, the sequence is TGTGCCATCAGTCCTAGCGGGGGGGTGTACGAGCAGTACTTC.